These 5 T cell receptor beta chains originate from one sample sequenced in a study of blood T cell repertoires in COVID-19. TCRdb keeps only in-frame clones here, not all; method: immunoSEQ multiplex PCR. Among approximately 130,000 clones listed, about 85% were seen once. The sample was peripheral blood. These receptor sequences come from a human donor in a cohort sampled during active COVID-19.

V usage is TRBV6-1 and J usage is TRBJ2-1, with 11 bases fitting TRBD2. CDR1 and CDR2 (germline): MNHNS, SASEGT. The trim removed 3 bases at V and 2 bases at J, leaving 0 bases unmatched. The CDR3 runs to 15 residues. The CDR3 region is CASSETSGAYNEQFF. As DNA, the CDR3 is TGTGCCAGCAGTGAGACTAGCGGGGCCTACAATGAGCAGTTCTTC.

V gene TRBV6-5 combines with J gene TRBJ2-1; 8 positions match TRBD2. Germline CDR1 reads MNHEY; CDR2 reads SVGAGI. The trim removed 6 bases at V and 10 bases at J, leaving 11 bases unmatched. This CDR3 has 14 residues. The CDR3 is CASSTGTRTREQFF. As DNA, the CDR3 is TGTGCCAGCAGCACCGGGACTAGAACACGGGAGCAGTTCTTC.

The chain combines TRBV3-1 (or the pseudogene TRBV3-2) with TRBJ1-1, with 8 bases matching TRBD1. The CDR3 is made up of 15 amino acids. CDR1 and CDR2 from the germline V gene are LGHDT and YNNKEL (reference sequence). The J segment lost 2 bases and the V segment lost 2 bases, leaving 4 bases of the junction unmatched. CDR3 in DNA: TGTGCCAGCAGCCAAATGGACAGGGCTAACACTGAAGCTTTCTTT. Amino acid sequence: CASSQMDRANTEAFF.

The chain uses TRBV7-8 and TRBJ2-5; 8 bases match TRBD1. CDR1 is SGHVS, CDR2 FQNEAQ, per germline. Trimming cost V 3 bases and J 4 bases; bases outside gene matches: 7. The CDR3 is 15 residues long. CDR3 in DNA: TGTGCCAGCAGCTTCGTGACAGGGGATGGAGAGACCCAGTACTTC. Its protein is CASSFVTGDGETQYF.

This sequence joins TRBV7-6 and TRBJ1-3; D ambiguous. CDR3 length: 14 amino acids. Between the trimmed V and J ends, which lost 5 bases and 4 bases, there was a span of 12 bases. In germline, CDR1 is SGHVS, CDR2 FNYEAQ. CDR3 bases: TGTGCCAGCAGCCGCCGGGAGGGCGGAAACACCATATATTTT. Residues: CASSRREGGNTIYF.